Shown below are 17 T cell receptor beta chains from a single sample sequenced in a study of T cells in Graves' hyperthyroidism and ophthalmopathy. RNA transcripts served as the template for amplifying TCR beta CDR3 regions. The HTBI primer set was used in a first-round RT-PCR of the TCR CDR3. Using its own MiXCR run on the multiplex PCR reads, TCRdb lists one record per CDR3 protein. The sample has 250,000 to 300,000 distinct CDR3 sequences; about an eighth are singletons. Sample: blood. These receptors were collected from a woman aged 30 to 39 with Graves' hyperthyroidism that later progressed to Graves' ophthalmopathy.

Note on this clonotype: A much larger clone differs from this one at a single base, so this may be a read error. This chain uses TRBV15 with TRBJ2-7; D is possibly TRBD2 (6 bases). Germline loops: CDR1 LNHNV, CDR2 YYDKDF (reference sequence). The CDR3 has 15 amino acids. The CDR3 DNA follows: TGTACCACCAGCAGAGATTACGGGGGATCCTACGAGCAGTACTTC. As protein: CTTSRDYGGSYEQYF.

There are many counts of this clonotype. The rearrangement uses TRBV20-1 and TRBJ2-7, with D possibly being TRBD2 (5 bases). V lost 6 bases and J 6 bases, leaving 9 bases between the germline ends. The germline CDR1 and CDR2 sequences are DFQATT and SNEGSKA (reference sequence). The CDR3 is made up of 10 amino acids. DNA of the CDR3: TGCAGTGCGACTGCGGGCGAGCAGTACTTC. It codes for CSATAGEQYF.

There are a few counts of this clonotype. The chain couples TRBV24-1 to TRBJ2-2; D may be TRBD1 (6 bases). The CDR3 covers 14 residues. Germline lookup yields CDR1 KGHDR and CDR2 SFDVKD. V lost 7 bases to trimming and J lost 1 base, with 9 bases between them. CDR3 region: CATREDRNTGELFF. CDR3 DNA sequence: TGTGCCACCAGGGAGGACAGGAACACCGGGGAGCTGTTTTTT.

This clonotype was recorded many times. The chain couples TRBV7-3 to TRBJ1-1; perhaps TRBD1 as D (5 bases). The ends were cut back, 2 bases at V and 4 bases at J, with 11 bases in the middle. The CDR3 is 14 amino acids. Germline lookup yields CDR1 SGHTA and CDR2 FQGTGA. The CDR3 region has the DNA TGTGCCAGCAGCTTATTGGGGGATGGCACTGAAGCTTTCTTT. Protein: CASSLLGDGTEAFF.

Ten or more counts support this clonotype. In nucleotides, the CDR3 is TGTGCCAGCAGCCTCGGGACTCCTGGGAACACCGGGGAGCTGTTTTTT. Translating gives CASSLGTPGNTGELFF. This chain joins TRBV3-1 and TRBJ2-2; possibly TRBD2 for D (6 bases). The CDR3 loop spans 16 amino acids. Germline V gene lookup returns CDR1 LGHDT and CDR2 YNNKEL (reference sequence). With 4 bases removed from V and 1 base from J, the gap between germline ends came to 13 bases.

This chain connects TRBV5-4 to TRBJ2-1, with 8 bases fitting TRBD2. Trimming took 4 bases from V and 7 from J; bases not matched to a gene: 7. CDR3 length equals 14 residues. Germline V gene sequence: CDR1 SGHNT, CDR2 YYREEE (reference sequence). CDR3 nucleotides: TGTGCCAGCAGCCCGGACGCGGGAGGTAATGAGCAGTTCTTC. As protein: CASSPDAGGNEQFF.

About this clonotype itself: One junction end does not reproduce the germline sequence, and a read error may be involved. The chain combines TRBV5-1 with TRBJ1-6; the D is unclear. This CDR3 region has 15 residues. The germline V gene has CDR1 SGHRS and CDR2 YFSETQ. The CDR3 sequence: CASSLGAVRNSPLHF. The DNA for the CDR3 is TGTGCCAGCAGCTTAGGTGCCGTGCGTAATTCACCCCTCCACTTT. Based on the CDR3 plus reference TRBV5-1 and TRBJ1-6, the full variable domain is KAGVTQTPRYLIKTRGQQVTLSCSPISGHRSVSWYQQTPGQGLQFLFEYFSETQRNKGNFPGRFSGRQFSNSRSEMNVSTLELGDSALYLCASSLGAVRNSPLHFGNGTRLTVT.

The chain couples TRBV6-1 to TRBJ2-7; D possibly corresponds to TRBD2 (6 bases). Looked up from germline, CDR1 is MNHNS and CDR2 is SASEGT. There are 13 residues in the CDR3. V was trimmed by 5 bases and J by 7 bases, leaving 15 bases between them. CDR3 protein: CASSPREVLEQYF. CDR3 nucleotide sequence: TGTGCCAGCAGTCCCAGGGAGGTTCTGGAGCAGTACTTC.

This clonotype occurred a few times. J is TRBJ1-5 and V is TRBV10-3, with a possible D match to TRBD1 (5 bases). V was shortened by 0 bases and J by 0 bases, with 9 bases between the two germline ends. This CDR3 contains 16 residues. The germline gives CDR1 ENHRY, CDR2 SYGVKD. The CDR3 loop is CAISESSGNSNQPQHF. In DNA, the CDR3 is TGTGCCATCAGTGAGTCCTCAGGGAATAGCAATCAGCCCCAGCATTTT.

This clonotype was observed a few times. The chain joins TRBV6-1 to TRBJ2-2, with D uncertain. The germline V gene encodes CDR1 MNHNS and CDR2 SASEGT. The length of the CDR3 is 12 residues. V was clipped by 7 bases and J by 1 base, with 4 bases between them. This CDR3 is CASMWNTGELFF. In nucleotides, the CDR3 is TGTGCCAGCATGTGGAACACCGGGGAGCTGTTTTTT.

As DNA, the CDR3 is TGCGCCAGCAGCCCTGACTACGGACAGGAGGGTGTGAGGGAGCAGTACTTC. Its protein product is CASSPDYGQEGVREQYF. The J gene is TRBJ2-7, the V gene TRBV5-1; tentatively, D is TRBD1 (7 bases). Trimming shortened V by 4 bases and J by 7 bases, and 27 bases separated the two germline ends. Germline V gives CDR1 SGHRS, CDR2 YFSETQ. The CDR3 loop spans 17 amino acids.

This clonotype was seen many times. The rearrangement joins TRBV7-2 to TRBJ2-3; TRBD2 matches 10 bases. Germline loops: CDR1 SGHTA, CDR2 FQGNSA. The CDR3 runs to 14 residues. J lost 0 bases, V lost 10 bases, and 4 bases had no gene match. The CDR3 here is CATRLAGSTDTQYF. CDR3 in DNA: TGTGCCACTCGACTAGCGGGTAGCACAGATACGCAGTATTTT.

This chain connects TRBV29-1 to TRBJ2-3; 12 nucleotides match TRBD2. V was clipped by 6 bases and J by 2 bases; unmatched bases: 12. The CDR3 sequence is 17 residues long. Germline V gives CDR1 SQVTM, CDR2 ANQGSEA. This chain's CDR3 is CSVGNRLAGEYTDTQYF. DNA for the CDR3: TGCAGCGTAGGGAACCGACTAGCGGGAGAATACACAGATACGCAGTATTTT.

This clonotype was counted many times. This chain links TRBV27 with TRBJ2-3, with D hard to call. The CDR3 spans 13 residues. Deletions cut 4 bases from V and 2 bases from J, with 7 bases between. Germline values: CDR1 MNHEY, CDR2 SMNVEV (reference sequence). This CDR3 is CASSYRPTDTQYF. The CDR3 DNA reads as TGTGCCAGCAGTTATAGGCCCACAGATACGCAGTATTTT.

This clonotype has at least ten counts. This rearrangement joins TRBV27 to TRBJ1-1, with D maybe TRBD1 (5 bases). V gave up 0 bases and J gave up 7 bases, with 9 bases separating them. This CDR3 has 13 amino acids. Germline V gene sequence: CDR1 MNHEY, CDR2 SMNVEV (reference sequence). CDR3 amino acids: CASSLSYRNEAFF. The CDR3 coding sequence is TGTGCCAGCAGTTTATCTTACAGGAATGAAGCTTTCTTT.

This clonotype was counted many times. The rearrangement joins TRBV11-2 to TRBJ2-6; 8 positions match TRBD1. The germline V gene has CDR1 SGHAT and CDR2 FQNNGV. The junction had 7 bases not matched to a gene; V was cut back by 2 bases and J by 4 bases. This CDR3 spans 17 amino acids. The DNA for the CDR3 is TGTGCCAGCAGCTTAACAGGGGGGCCGACCGGGGCCAACGTCCTGACTTTC. Translated: CASSLTGGPTGANVLTF.

The chain combines TRBV20-1 with TRBJ2-5; D not resolved. Deletions cut 3 bases from V and 3 bases from J, with 8 bases between. The CDR3 covers 12 residues. Germline CDR1 reads DFQATT; CDR2 reads SNEGSKA (reference sequence). The CDR3 coding sequence is TGCAGTGCTAGGCACCAAGAAGAGACCCAGTACTTC. This encodes CSARHQEETQYF.